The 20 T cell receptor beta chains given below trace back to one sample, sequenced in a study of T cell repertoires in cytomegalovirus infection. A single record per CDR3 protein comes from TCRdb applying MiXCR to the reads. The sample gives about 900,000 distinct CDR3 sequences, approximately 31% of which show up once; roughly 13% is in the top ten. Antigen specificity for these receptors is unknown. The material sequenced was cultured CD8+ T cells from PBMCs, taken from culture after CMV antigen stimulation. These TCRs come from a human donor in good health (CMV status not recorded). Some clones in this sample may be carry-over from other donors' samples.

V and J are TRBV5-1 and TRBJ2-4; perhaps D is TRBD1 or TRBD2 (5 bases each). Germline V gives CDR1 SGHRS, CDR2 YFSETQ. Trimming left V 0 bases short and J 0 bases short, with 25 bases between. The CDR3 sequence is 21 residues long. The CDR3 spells CASSLVYGTTYSLLAKNIQYF. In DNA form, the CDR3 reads TGCGCCAGCAGCTTGGTATACGGGACCACATATTCCCTACTAGCCAAAAACATTCAGTACTTC.

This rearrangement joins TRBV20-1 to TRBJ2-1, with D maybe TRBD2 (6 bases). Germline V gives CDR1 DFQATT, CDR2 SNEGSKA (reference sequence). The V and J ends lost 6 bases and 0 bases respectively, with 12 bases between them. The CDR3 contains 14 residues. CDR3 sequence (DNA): TGCAGTGCGGCACTAGCCAGCTCCTACAATGAGCAGTTCTTC. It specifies CSAALASSYNEQFF.

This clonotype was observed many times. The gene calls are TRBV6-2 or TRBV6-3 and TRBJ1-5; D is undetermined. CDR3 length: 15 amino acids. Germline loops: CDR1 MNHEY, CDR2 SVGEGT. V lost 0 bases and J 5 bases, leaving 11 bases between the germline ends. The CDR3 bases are TGTGCCAGCAGTTACTCTGCCAGACGGGATCAGCCCCAGCATTTT. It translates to CASSYSARRDQPQHF.

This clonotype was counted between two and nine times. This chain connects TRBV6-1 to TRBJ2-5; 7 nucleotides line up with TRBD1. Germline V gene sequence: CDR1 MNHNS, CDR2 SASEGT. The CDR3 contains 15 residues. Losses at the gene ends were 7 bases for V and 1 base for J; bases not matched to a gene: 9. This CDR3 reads CASTDAWDSQETQYF. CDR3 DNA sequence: TGTGCCAGCACCGACGCTTGGGACAGCCAAGAGACCCAGTACTTC.

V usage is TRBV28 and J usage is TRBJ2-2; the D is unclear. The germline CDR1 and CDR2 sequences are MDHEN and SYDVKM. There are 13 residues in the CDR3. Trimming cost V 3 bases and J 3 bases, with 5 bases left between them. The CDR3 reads CASSFFDTGELFF. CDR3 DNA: TGTGCCAGCAGTTTCTTTGACACCGGGGAGCTGTTTTTT.

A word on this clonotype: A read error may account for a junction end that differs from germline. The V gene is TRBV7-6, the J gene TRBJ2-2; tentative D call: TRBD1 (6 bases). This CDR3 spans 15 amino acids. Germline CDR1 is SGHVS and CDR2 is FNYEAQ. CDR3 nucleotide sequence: TGTGCTAGCAGCTTAGAGGACAGGAACACCGGGGAGCTGTTTTTT. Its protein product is CASSLEDRNTGELFF.

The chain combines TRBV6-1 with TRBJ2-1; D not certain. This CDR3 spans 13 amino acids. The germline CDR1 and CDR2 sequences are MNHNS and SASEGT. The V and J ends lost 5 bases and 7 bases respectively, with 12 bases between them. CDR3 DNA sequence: TGTGCCAGCAGTTACGCAAGGAATAATGAGCAGTTCTTC. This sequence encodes CASSYARNNEQFF.

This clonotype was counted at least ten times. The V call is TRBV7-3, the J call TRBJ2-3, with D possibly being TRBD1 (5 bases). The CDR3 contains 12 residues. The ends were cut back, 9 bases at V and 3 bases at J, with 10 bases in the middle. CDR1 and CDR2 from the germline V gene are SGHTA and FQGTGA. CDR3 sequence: CASGQGTDTQYF. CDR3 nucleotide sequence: TGTGCCAGTGGGCAGGGTACAGATACGCAGTATTTT.

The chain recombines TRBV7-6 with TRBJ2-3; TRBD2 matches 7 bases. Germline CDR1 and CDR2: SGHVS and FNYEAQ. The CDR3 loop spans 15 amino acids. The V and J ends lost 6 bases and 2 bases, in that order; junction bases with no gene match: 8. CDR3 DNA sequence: TGTGCCAGCAGGGAGCTAGCGGTAAACACAGATACGCAGTATTTT. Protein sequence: CASRELAVNTDTQYF.

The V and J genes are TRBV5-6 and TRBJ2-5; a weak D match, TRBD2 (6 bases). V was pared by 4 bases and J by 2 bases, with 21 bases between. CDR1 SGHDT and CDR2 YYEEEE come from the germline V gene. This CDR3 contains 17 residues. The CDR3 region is CASSPRPGETFQETQYF. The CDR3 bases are TGTGCCAGCAGCCCTAGGCCGGGGGAGACCTTTCAAGAGACCCAGTACTTC.

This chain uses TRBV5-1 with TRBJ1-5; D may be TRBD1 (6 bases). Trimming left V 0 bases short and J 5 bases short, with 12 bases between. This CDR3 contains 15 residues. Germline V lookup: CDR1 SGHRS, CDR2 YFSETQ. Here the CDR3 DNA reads TGCGCCAGCAGCTTGGATGGGGGCGCGTATCAGCCCCAGCATTTT. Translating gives CASSLDGGAYQPQHF.

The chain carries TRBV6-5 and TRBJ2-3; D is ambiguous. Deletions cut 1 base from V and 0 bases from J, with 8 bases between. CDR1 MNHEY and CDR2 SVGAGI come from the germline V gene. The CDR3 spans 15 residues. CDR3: CASSYYTGSTDTQYF. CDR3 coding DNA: TGTGCCAGCAGTTACTATACGGGTAGCACAGATACGCAGTATTTT.

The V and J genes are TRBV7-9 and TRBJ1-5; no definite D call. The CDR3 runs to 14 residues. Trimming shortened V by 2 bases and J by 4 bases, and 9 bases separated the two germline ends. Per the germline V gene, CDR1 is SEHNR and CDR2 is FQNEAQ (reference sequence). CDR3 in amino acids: CASSLNDGNQPQHF. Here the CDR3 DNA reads TGTGCCAGCAGCTTAAATGACGGGAATCAGCCCCAGCATTTT.

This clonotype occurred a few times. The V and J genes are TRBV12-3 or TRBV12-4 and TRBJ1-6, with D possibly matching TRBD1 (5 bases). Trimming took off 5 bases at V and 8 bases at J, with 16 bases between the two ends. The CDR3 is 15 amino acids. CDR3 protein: CASSRRVREDSPLHF. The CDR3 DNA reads TGTGCCAGCAGTCGCAGGGTTCGGGAGGATTCACCCCTCCACTTT.

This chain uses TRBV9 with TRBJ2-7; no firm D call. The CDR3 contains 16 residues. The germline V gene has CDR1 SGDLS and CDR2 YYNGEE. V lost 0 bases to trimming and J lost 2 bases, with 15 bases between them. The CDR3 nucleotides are TGTGCCAGCAGCGTAGCTCCCTGGCAAGGAACCTACGAGCAGTACTTC. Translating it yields CASSVAPWQGTYEQYF.

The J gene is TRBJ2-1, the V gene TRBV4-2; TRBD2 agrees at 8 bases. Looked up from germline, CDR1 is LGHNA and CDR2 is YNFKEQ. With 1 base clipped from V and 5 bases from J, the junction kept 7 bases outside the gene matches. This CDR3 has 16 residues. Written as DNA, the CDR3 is TGTGCCAGCAGCCAAGCCCAACTAGCGGAGAACAATGAGCAGTTCTTC. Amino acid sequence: CASSQAQLAENNEQFF.

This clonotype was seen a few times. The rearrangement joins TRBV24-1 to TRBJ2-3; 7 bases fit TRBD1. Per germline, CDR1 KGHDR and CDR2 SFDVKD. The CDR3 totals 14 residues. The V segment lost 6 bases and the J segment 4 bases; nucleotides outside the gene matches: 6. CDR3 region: CATSPGTVADTQYF. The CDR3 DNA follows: TGTGCCACCAGTCCCGGGACAGTAGCAGATACGCAGTATTTT.

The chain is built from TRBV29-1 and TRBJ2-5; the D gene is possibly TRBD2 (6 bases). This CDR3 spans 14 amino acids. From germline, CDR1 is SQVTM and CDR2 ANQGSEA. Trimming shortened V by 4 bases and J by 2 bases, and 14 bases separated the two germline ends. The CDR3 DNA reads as TGCAGCGTTGGGGGGGACGAGCGGCAAGAGACCCAGTACTTC. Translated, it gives CSVGGDERQETQYF. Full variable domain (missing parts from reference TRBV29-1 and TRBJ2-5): SAVISQKPSRDICQRGTSLTIQCQVDSQVTMMFWYRQQPGQSLTLIATANQGSEATYESGFVIDKFPISRPNLTFSTLTVSNMSPEDSSIYLCSVGGDERQETQYFGPGTRLLVL.

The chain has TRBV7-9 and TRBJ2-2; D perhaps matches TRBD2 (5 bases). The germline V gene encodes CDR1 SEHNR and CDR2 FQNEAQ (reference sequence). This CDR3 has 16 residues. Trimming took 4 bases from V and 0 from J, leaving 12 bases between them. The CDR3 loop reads CASSSMEVANTGELFF. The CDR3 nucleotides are TGTGCCAGCAGCTCGATGGAGGTCGCGAACACCGGGGAGCTGTTTTTT.

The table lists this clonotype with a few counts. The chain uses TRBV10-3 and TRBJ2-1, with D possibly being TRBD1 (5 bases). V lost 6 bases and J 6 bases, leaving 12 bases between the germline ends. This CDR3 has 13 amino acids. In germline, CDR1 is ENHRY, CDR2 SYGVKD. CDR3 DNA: TGTGCCATCAGAGGGGTGGATGTCAATGAGCAGTTCTTC. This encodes CAIRGVDVNEQFF.